Listed below are T cell receptor beta chains from one sample, sequenced in a study of early T cells in non-severe SARS-CoV-2 infection. MiXCR was run by TCRdb on the 5' RACE reads, yielding one entry per CDR3 protein. The sample holds around 92,000 distinct CDR3 sequences, around 10% seen once. The sequencing input was whole blood. The receptors shown here come from an adult who was a healthcare worker with PCR-confirmed SARS-CoV-2 infection or an uninfected control (not recorded which). The CDR3 runs from the conserved cysteine through the conserved F or W. A D gene is named only where the DNA matches it firmly. Only some rows state a clone size, as once, few, many or a class for expanded clones.

abundance,d_gene,v_gene,j_gene,CDR3nt,CDR3aa
many,.,TRBV7-3,TRBJ1-6,TGTGCCAGCAGCTTATTCGGGAGGGGAAATTCACCCCTCCACTTT,CASSLFGRGNSPLHF
few,.,TRBV24-1,TRBJ2-7,TGTGCCACCAGTGATTTGTACGAGCAGTACTTC,CATSDLYEQYF
few,.,TRBV11-1,TRBJ2-3,TGTGCCAGCAGCTTACCGCACGGACATCTTATCATCACAGATACGCAGTATTTT,CASSLPHGHLIITDTQYF
many,.,TRBV5-1,TRBJ2-5,TGCGCCAGCAGCTTAGGGGGAAGAGAGACCCAGTACTTC,CASSLGGRETQYF
many,TRBD1,TRBV18,TRBJ2-4,TGTGCCAGCTCACCGGGACAGGACAAAAACATTCAGTACTTC,CASSPGQDKNIQYF
many,TRBD2,TRBV7-9,TRBJ2-3,TGTGCCAGCAGCAGTAGGGCGGATAGCGGGGGAAGAACAGATACGCAGTATTTT,CASSSRADSGGRTDTQYF
many,.,TRBV24-1,TRBJ1-3,TGTGCCACCAGTGATTTCAAGGCAGACTCTGGAAACACCATATATTTT,CATSDFKADSGNTIYF
.,.,TRBV28,TRBJ2-7,TGTGCCAGCAGTGACGGGTCCGGACTACCCCGCGAGCAGTACTTC,CASSDGSGLPREQYF
many,TRBD1,TRBV7-6,TRBJ2-5,TGTGCCAGCAGCTTAGAGCCGGACAGGTTCCAAGAGACCCAGTACTTC,CASSLEPDRFQETQYF
many,.,TRBV5-1,TRBJ1-2,TGCGCCAGCAGCCCCGGACAGAGGAACTATGGCTACACCTTC,CASSPGQRNYGYTF
many,.,TRBV6-5,TRBJ2-3,TGTGCCAGCCGGATGACGCGCACAGATACGCAGTATTTT,CASRMTRTDTQYF
many,.,TRBV7-2,TRBJ1-3,TGTGCCAGCAGCTTTAAGGCTGGAAACACCATATATTTT,CASSFKAGNTIYF
.,.,TRBV30,TRBJ2-7,TGTGCCTGGAGTTCCGGGGACCACGAGCAGTACTTC,CAWSSGDHEQYF
few,TRBD1,TRBV2,TRBJ1-1,TGTGCCAGCAGTGTGGACAGGGGTCATGAAGCTTTCTTT,CASSVDRGHEAFF
many,.,TRBV15,TRBJ1-6,TGTGCCACCAGCAGAGATCCCTCACCCCTCCACTTT,CATSRDPSPLHF
.,TRBD1,TRBV20-1,TRBJ1-2,TGCAGTGCCAAGGGGGCACTCCCGGCTGGTGGCTACACCTTC,CSAKGALPAGGYTF
few,.,TRBV28,TRBJ2-4,TGTGCCAGCAACGGACGGCTAGCCAAAAACATTCAGTACTTC,CASNGRLAKNIQYF
.,.,TRBV7-2,TRBJ1-1,TGTGCCAGCAGTTATAGGGGGGCAGCTTACGCGAACACTGAAGCTTTCTTT,CASSYRGAAYANTEAFF
few,.,TRBV7-6,TRBJ2-3,TGTGCCAGCAGCCCTAGGCGACAGCGACACACAGATACGCAGTATTTT,CASSPRRQRHTDTQYF
many,.,TRBV5-4,TRBJ1-2,TGTGCCAGCAGCTACCGGGCCCTAGACCCCTACACCTTC,CASSYRALDPYTF
many,TRBD1,TRBV4-1,TRBJ1-2,TGCGCCAGCAGCCGGATCGGGACAGCCCAGAACTATGGCTACACCTTC,CASSRIGTAQNYGYTF
many,TRBD2,TRBV27,TRBJ2-1,TGTGCCAGCAGTTTAGTCGGGACTAGATTACTCTTC,CASSLVGTRLLF